This T cell receptor (beta chain) was sequenced during a study of vaccination and CD4 T cells after COVID-19. The overall study: Collection of post-COVID samples occurred a median approximately 94 days after diagnosis, spanning a range of 35 to 161. Stimulation of the cells used overlapping spike peptide pools from SARS-CoV-2 and from the common cold coronaviruses HCoV-NL63, HCoV-OC43 and HCoV-229E. Whole-study results and caveats: Investigators enrolled relatively few convalescent patients and included no early post-infection timepoints.

An Oncomine TCR Beta short-read assay was used to sequence the DNA from cultured CD4+ T cells. Each CDR3 protein is one row after TCRdb ran MiXCR on the PCR reads. The sample yields 3,000 or so distinct CDR3 sequences, 76% seen once. Noted treatment: approximately 11-day PBMC culture with coronavirus spike peptide pools or control peptides (ViraFEST assay). Before TCRs were sequenced, ViraFEST expanded antigen-specific T cells with peptide pools. This CDR3 contains 15 residues. Germline trimming cut 6 bases from V and 6 bases from J; bases unmatched to any gene: 10. Germline values: CDR1 MNHEY, CDR2 SVGEGT. For this clonotype: Its target is unknown.

This TCR was sampled from a human donor who had recovered from COVID-19. Sequenced sample: CD4+ T cells from blood, cultured in vitro. The chain carries TRBV6-2 or TRBV6-3 and TRBJ1-2; 10 nucleotides agree with TRBD1. CDR3 sequence: CASSRPGQGFNGYTF. The DNA of the CDR3 is TGTGCCAGCAGCCGACCGGGACAGGGGTTCAATGGCTACACCTTC.